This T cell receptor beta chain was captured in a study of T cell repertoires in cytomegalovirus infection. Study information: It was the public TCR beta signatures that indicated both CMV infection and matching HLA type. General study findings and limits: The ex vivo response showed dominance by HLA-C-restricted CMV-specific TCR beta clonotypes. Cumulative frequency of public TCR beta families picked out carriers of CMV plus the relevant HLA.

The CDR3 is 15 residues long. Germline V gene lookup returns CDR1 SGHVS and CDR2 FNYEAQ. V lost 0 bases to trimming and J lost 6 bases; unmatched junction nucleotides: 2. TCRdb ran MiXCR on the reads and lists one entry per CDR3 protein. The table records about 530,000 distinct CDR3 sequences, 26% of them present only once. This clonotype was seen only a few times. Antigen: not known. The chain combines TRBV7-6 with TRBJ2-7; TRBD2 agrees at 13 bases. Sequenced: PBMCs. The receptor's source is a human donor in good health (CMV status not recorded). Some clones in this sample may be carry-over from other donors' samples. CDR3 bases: TGTGCCAGCAGCTTAGCGGGACTAGCGGGATCCGAGCAGTACTTC. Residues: CASSLAGLAGSEQYF.